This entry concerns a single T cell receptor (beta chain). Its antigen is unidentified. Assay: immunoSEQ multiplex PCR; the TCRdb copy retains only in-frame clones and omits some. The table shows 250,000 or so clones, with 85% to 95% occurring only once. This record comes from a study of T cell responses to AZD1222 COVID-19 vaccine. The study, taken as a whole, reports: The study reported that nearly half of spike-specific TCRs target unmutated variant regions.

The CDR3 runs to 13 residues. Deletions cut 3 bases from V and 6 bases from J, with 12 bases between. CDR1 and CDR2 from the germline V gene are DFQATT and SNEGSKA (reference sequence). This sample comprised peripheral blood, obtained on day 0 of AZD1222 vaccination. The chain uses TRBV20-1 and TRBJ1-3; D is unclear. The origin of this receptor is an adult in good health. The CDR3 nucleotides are TGCAGTGCTAGTTCTGGAGTTGCAAACACCATATATTTT. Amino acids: CSASSGVANTIYF.